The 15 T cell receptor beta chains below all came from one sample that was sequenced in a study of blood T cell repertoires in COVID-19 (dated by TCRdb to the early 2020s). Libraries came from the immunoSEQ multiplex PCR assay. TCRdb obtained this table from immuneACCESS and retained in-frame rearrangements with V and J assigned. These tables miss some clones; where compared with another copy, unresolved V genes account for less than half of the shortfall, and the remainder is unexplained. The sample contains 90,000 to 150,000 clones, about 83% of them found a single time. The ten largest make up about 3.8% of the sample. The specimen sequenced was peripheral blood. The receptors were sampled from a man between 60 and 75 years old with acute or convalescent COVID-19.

CDR3 in DNA: TGTGCCAGCAGCGGACAGGGCCACGAGCAGTACTTC. It codes for CASSGQGHEQYF. The chain joins TRBV7-9 to TRBJ2-7, with 8 bases fitting TRBD1. CDR1 is SEHNR and CDR2 is FQNEAQ in the germline V gene (reference sequence). The J segment lost 5 bases and the V segment lost 5 bases, leaving 2 bases of the junction unmatched. This CDR3 spans 12 amino acids.

The CDR3 spells CASSYNNPFSGNTIYF. DNA of the CDR3: TGTGCCAGCAGTTACAACAACCCTTTCTCTGGAAACACCATATATTTT. The rearrangement joins TRBV6-5 to TRBJ1-3; D remains ambiguous. Per the germline V gene, CDR1 is MNHEY and CDR2 is SVGAGI. The CDR3 covers 16 residues. V gave up 2 bases and J gave up 0 bases, with 11 bases separating them.

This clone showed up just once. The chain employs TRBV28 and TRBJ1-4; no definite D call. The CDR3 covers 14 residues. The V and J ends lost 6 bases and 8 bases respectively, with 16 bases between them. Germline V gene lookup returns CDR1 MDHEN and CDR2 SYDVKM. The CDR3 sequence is CASSLGGRKEKLFF. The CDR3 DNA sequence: TGTGCCAGCAGCCTGGGAGGGAGGAAGGAAAAACTGTTTTTT.

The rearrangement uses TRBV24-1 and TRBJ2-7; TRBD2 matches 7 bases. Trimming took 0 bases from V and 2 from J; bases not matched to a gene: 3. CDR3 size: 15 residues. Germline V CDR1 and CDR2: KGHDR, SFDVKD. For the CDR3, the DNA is TGTGCCACCAGTGATTTGCGGGGGGATACCTACGAGCAGTACTTC. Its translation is CATSDLRGDTYEQYF.

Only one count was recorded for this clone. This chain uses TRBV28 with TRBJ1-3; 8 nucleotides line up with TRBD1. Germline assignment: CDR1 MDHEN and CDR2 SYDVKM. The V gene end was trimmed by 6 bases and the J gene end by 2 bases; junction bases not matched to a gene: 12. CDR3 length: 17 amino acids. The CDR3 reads CASSRQGLEFAGNTIYF. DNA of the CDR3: TGTGCCAGCAGCAGACAGGGGCTTGAATTTGCTGGAAACACCATATATTTT.

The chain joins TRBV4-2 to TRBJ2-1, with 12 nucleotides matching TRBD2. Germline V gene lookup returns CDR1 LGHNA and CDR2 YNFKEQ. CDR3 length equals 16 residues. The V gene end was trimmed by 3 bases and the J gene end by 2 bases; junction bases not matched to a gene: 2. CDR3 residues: CASSHTSGRPYNEQFF. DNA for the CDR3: TGTGCCAGCAGCCACACTAGCGGGAGGCCCTACAATGAGCAGTTCTTC.

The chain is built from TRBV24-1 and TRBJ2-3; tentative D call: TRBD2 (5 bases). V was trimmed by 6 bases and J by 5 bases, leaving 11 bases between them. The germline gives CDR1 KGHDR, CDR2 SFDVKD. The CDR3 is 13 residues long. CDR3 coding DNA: TGTGCCACCAGTAGCGGTGTCGGAGATACGCAGTATTTT. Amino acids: CATSSGVGDTQYF.

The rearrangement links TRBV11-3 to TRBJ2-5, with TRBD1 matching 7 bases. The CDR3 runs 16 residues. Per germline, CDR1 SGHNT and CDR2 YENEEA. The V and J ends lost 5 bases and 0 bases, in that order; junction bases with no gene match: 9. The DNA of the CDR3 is TGTGCCAGCAGCCAGAGACAGGGCCTGTACCAAGAGACCCAGTACTTC. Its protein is CASSQRQGLYQETQYF.

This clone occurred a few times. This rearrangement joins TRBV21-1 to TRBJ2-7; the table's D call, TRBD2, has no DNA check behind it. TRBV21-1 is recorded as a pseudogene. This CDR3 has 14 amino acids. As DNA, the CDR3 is TGTGCCAGCAGCAAATACTCAAGCTCCTACGAGCAGTACTTC. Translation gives CASSKYSSSYEQYF.

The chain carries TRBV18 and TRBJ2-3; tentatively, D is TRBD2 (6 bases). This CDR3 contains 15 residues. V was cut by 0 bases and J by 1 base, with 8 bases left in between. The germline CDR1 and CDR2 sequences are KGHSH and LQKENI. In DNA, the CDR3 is TGTGCCAGCTCACCACCACTAGCTCGCACAGATACGCAGTATTTT. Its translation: CASSPPLARTDTQYF.

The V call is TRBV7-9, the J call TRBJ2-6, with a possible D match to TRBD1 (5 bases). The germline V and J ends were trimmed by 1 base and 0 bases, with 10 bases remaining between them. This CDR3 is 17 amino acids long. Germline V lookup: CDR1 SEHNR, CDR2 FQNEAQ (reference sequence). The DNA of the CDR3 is TGTGCCAGCAGCTTAGGGGGCGGCAGCTCTGGGGCCAACGTCCTGACTTTC. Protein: CASSLGGGSSGANVLTF.

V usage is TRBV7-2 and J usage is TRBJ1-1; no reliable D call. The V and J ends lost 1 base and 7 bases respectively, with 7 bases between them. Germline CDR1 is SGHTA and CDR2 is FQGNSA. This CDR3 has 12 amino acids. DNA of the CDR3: TGTGCCAGCAGCTTAGTGTACAGTGAAGCTTTCTTT. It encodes CASSLVYSEAFF.

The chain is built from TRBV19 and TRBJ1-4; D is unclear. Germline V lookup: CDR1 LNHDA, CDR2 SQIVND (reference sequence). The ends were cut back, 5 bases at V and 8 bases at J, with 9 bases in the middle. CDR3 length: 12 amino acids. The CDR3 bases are TGTGCCAGTAGTCCCGCGGGGGAAAAACTGTTTTTT. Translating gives CASSPAGEKLFF.

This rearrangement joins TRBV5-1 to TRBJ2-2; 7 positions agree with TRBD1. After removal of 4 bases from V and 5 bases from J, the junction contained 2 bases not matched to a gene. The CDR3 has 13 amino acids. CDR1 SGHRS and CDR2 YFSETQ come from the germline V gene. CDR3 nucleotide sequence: TGCGCCAGCAGCGGGGGACAGACCGGGGAGCTGTTTTTT. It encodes CASSGGQTGELFF.

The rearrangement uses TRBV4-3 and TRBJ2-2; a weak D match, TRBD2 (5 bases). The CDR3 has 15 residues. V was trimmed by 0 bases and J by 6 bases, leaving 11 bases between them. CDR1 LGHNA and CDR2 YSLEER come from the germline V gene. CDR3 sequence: CASSQETSGPGELFF. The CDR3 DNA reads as TGCGCCAGCAGCCAAGAAACTAGTGGACCCGGGGAGCTGTTTTTT.